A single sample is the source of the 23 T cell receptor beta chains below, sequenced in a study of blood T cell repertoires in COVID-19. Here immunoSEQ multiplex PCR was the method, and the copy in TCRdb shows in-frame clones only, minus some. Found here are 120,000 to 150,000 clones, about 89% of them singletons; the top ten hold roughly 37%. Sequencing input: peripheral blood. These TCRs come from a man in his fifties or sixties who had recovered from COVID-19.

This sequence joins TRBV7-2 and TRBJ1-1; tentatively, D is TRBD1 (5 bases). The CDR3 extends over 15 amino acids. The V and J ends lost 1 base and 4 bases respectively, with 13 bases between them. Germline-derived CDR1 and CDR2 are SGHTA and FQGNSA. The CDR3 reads CASSLGGGARTEAFF. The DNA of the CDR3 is TGTGCCAGCAGCTTAGGAGGAGGGGCACGCACTGAAGCTTTCTTT.

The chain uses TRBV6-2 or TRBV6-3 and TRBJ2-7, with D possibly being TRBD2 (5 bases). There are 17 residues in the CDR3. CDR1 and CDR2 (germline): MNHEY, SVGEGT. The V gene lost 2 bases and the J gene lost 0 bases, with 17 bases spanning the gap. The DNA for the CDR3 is TGTGCCAGCAGTTACCCTGAAATCGGACTGCTCTCCTACGAGCAGTACTTC. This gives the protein CASSYPEIGLLSYEQYF.

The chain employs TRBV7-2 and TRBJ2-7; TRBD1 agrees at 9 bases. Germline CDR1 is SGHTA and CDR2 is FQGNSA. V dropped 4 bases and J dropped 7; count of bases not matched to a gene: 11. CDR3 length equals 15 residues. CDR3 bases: TGTGCCAGCAGCTCCTTCCAACAGGGGGCGGGAGAGCAGTACTTC. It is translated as CASSSFQQGAGEQYF.

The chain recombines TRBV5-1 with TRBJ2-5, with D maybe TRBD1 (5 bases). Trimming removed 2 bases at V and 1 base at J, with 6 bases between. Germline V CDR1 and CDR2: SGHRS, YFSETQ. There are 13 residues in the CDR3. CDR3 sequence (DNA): TGCGCCAGCAGCTTTGACAGCCAAGAGACCCAGTACTTC. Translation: CASSFDSQETQYF.

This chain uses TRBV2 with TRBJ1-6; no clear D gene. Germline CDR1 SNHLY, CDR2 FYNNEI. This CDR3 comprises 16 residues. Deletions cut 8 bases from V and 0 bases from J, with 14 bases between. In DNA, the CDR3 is TGTGCCAGCCGGAGCATCCTGAGCTCCTATAATTCACCCCTCCACTTT. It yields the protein CASRSILSSYNSPLHF.

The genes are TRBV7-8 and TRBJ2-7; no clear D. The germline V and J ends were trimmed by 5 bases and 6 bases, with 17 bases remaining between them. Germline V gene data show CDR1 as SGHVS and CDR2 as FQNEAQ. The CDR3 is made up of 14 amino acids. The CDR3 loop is CASSNNYYLGEQYF. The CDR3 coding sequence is TGTGCCAGCAGCAATAACTATTACCTTGGCGAGCAGTACTTC.

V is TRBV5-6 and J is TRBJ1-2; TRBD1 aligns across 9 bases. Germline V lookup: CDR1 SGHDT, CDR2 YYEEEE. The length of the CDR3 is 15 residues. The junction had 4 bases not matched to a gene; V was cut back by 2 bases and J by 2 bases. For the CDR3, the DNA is TGTGCCAGCAGCTTCTGGGACAGGGAAAACTATGGCTACACCTTC. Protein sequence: CASSFWDRENYGYTF.

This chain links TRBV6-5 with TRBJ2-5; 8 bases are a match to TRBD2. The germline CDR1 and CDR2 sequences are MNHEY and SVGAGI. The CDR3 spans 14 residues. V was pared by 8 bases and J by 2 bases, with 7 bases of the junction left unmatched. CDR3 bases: TGTGCCAGCCGCTTAGCGGGGCTACAAGAGACCCAGTACTTC. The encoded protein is CASRLAGLQETQYF.

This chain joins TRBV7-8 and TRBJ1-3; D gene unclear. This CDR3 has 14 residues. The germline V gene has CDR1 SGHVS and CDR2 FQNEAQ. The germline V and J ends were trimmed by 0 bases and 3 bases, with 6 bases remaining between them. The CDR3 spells CASSLASVGNTIYF. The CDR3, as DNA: TGTGCCAGCAGCTTAGCGTCAGTTGGAAACACCATATATTTT. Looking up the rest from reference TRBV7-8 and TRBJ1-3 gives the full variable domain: GAGVSQSPRYKVAKRGQDVALRCDPISGHVSLFWYQQALGQGPEFLTYFQNEAQLDKSGLPSDRFFAERPEGSVSTLKIQRTQQEDSAVYLCASSLASVGNTIYFGEGSWLTVV.

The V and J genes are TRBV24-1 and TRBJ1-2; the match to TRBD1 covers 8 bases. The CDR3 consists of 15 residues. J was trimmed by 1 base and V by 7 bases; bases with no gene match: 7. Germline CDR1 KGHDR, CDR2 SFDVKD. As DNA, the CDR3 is TGTGCCACCAGCGACAGGGGACGCAGTAACTATGGCTACACCTTC. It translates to CATSDRGRSNYGYTF.

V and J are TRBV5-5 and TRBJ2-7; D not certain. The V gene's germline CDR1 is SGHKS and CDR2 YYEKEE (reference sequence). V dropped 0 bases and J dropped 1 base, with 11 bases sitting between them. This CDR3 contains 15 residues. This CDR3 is CASSLEESLSYEQYF. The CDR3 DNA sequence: TGTGCCAGCAGCTTGGAGGAGAGTCTGTCCTACGAGCAGTACTTC. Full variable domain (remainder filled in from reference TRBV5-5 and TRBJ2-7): DAGVTQSPTHLIKTRGQQVTLRCSPISGHKSVSWYQQVLGQGPQFIFQYYEKEERGRGNFPDRFSARQFPNYSSELNVNALLLGDSALYLCASSLEESLSYEQYFGPGTRLTVT.

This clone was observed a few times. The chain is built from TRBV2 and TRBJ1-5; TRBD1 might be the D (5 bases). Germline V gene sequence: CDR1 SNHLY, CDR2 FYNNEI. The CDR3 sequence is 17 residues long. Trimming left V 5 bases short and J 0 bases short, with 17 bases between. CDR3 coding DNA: TGTGCCAGCAGTTCGCGCGGGGGGGAATCTAGCAATCAGCCCCAGCATTTT. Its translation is CASSSRGGESSNQPQHF.

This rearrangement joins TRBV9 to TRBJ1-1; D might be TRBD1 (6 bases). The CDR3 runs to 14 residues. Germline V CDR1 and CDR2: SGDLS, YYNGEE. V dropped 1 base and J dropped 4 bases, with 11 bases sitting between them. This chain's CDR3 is CASSVNRVATEAFF. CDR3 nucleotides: TGTGCCAGCAGCGTAAACAGGGTGGCCACTGAAGCTTTCTTT. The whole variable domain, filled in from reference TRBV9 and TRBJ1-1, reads DSGVTQTPKHLITATGQRVTLRCSPRSGDLSVYWYQQSLDQGLQFLIQYYNGEERAKGNILERFSAQQFPDLHSELNLSSLELGDSALYFCASSVNRVATEAFFGQGTRLTVV.

CDR3 in amino acids: CASSQSRGFITEAFF. The CDR3 DNA is TGTGCCAGCAGCCAGTCCAGGGGGTTCATCACTGAAGCTTTCTTT. The rearrangement uses TRBV14 and TRBJ1-1, with TRBD1 matching 7 bases. This CDR3 contains 15 residues. Germline lookup yields CDR1 SGHDN and CDR2 FVKESK. J lost 4 bases, V lost 3 bases, and 8 bases had no gene match.

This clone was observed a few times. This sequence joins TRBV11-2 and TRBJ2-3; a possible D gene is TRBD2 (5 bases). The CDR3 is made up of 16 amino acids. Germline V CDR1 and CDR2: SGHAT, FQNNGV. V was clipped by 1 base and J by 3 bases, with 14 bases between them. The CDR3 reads CASSLGGAWGTDTQYF. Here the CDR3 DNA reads TGTGCCAGCAGCTTAGGGGGAGCATGGGGAACAGATACGCAGTATTTT.

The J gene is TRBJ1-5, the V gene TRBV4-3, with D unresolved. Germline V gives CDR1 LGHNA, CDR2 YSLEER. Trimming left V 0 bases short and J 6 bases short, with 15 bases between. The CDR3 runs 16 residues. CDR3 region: CASSQDSGNGGQPQHF. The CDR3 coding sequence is TGCGCCAGCAGCCAAGATTCGGGTAACGGTGGTCAGCCCCAGCATTTT.

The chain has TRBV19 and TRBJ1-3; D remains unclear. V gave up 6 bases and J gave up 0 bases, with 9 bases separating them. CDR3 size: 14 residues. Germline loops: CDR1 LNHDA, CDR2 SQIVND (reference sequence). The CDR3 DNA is TGTGCCAGTAGATACGGAGGCTCTGGAAACACCATATATTTT. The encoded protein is CASRYGGSGNTIYF.

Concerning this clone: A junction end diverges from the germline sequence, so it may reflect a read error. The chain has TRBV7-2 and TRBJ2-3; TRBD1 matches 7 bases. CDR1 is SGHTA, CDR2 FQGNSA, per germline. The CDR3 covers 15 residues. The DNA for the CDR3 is TGTGCCAGCAGCGTAGCCGGGACAGACACAGATACGCAGTATTTT. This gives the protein CASSVAGTDTDTQYF.

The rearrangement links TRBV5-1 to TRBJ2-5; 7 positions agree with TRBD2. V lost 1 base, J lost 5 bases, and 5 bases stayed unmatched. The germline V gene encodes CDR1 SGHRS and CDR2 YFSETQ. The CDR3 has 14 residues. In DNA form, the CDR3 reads TGCGCCAGCAGCTTGCGGGGGGATGGTGAGACCCAGTACTTC. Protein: CASSLRGDGETQYF.

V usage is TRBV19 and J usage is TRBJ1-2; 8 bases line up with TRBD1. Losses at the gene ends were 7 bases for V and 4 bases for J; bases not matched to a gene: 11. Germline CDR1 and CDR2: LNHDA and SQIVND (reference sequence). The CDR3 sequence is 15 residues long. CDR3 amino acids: CASKMGQDVTYGYTF. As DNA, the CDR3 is TGTGCCAGTAAGATGGGACAGGATGTAACCTATGGCTACACCTTC.

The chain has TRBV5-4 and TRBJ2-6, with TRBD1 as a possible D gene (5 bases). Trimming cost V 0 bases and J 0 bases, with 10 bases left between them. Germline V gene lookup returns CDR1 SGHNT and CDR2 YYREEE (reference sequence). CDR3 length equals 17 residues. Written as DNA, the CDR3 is TGTGCCAGCAGCTTGGCCGCAGGGATCTCTGGGGCCAACGTCCTGACTTTC. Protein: CASSLAAGISGANVLTF.

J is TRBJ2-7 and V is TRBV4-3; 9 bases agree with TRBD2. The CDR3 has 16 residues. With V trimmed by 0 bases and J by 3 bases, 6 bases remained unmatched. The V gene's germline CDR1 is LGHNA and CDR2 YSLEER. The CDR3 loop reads CASSQEPAGGNYEQYF. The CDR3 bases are TGCGCCAGCAGCCAAGAGCCAGCGGGGGGCAACTACGAGCAGTACTTC.

CDR3 sequence (DNA): TGTGCCAGCAGCCGCCCCGCAGGGGGCTACACCTTC. As protein: CASSRPAGGYTF. The chain is built from TRBV7-2 and TRBJ1-2; D is perhaps TRBD1 (5 bases). Trimming removed 5 bases at V and 8 bases at J, with 12 bases between. There are 12 residues in the CDR3. Germline V gives CDR1 SGHTA, CDR2 FQGNSA.